The 25 T cell receptor beta chains below come from one sample, sequenced in a study of blood T cell repertoires in COVID-19. Clones were read by immunoSEQ multiplex PCR, and TCRdb kept only the in-frame ones, dropping some. Of 390,000 or so clones in the sample, approximately 87% were seen once. Sequenced input: PBMCs or T cells enriched from blood (not recorded which). The receptors stem from a woman aged 45-60 years who had recovered from COVID-19.

This clone was picked up a small number of times. The rearrangement links TRBV19 to TRBJ2-2; TRBD2 is a possible D gene (5 bases). From germline, CDR1 is LNHDA and CDR2 SQIVND (reference sequence). This CDR3 has 15 amino acids. V lost 1 base, J lost 5 bases, and 11 bases lay in between. The CDR3 DNA is TGTGCCAGTAGTATAGTTCAGACGGGGACCGGGGAGCTGTTTTTT. This gives the protein CASSIVQTGTGELFF.

This clone was counted a single time. CDR3 in amino acids: CASSNSGGPGEQYF. The CDR3 nucleotides are TGTGCCAGCAGTAATAGCGGGGGCCCGGGAGAGCAGTACTTC. The chain couples TRBV27 to TRBJ2-7, with 9 bases lining up with TRBD2. CDR1 and CDR2 from the germline V gene are MNHEY and SMNVEV (reference sequence). The V and J ends lost 5 bases and 7 bases, in that order; junction bases with no gene match: 9. The CDR3 runs to 14 residues.

This clone has a single count. The chain recombines TRBV6-1 with TRBJ1-1; no firm D call. This CDR3 region has 13 residues. The V gene lost 3 bases and the J gene lost 11 bases, with 16 bases spanning the gap. Germline CDR1 is MNHNS and CDR2 is SASEGT. The CDR3 nucleotides are TGTGCCAGCAGTGAGGCGCAACGACTTGTGGCTTTCTTT. It yields the protein CASSEAQRLVAFF.

V usage is TRBV28 and J usage is TRBJ2-5; D is uncertain. This CDR3 region has 14 residues. Trimming removed 4 bases from V and 1 base from J, with 10 bases in between. Germline V CDR1 and CDR2: MDHEN, SYDVKM. CDR3 in DNA: TGTGCCAGCAGTTCACGGAGTTTCCAAGAGACCCAGTACTTC. Amino acids: CASSSRSFQETQYF.

The V call is TRBV6-1, the J call TRBJ2-3; D is perhaps TRBD1 (6 bases). The CDR3 covers 15 residues. V gave up 1 base and J gave up 3 bases, with 11 bases separating them. CDR1 MNHNS and CDR2 SASEGT come from the germline V gene. Written as DNA, the CDR3 is TGTGCCAGCAGTGAAGTAACAGGGAAAACAGATACGCAGTATTTT. Encoded protein: CASSEVTGKTDTQYF.

V usage is TRBV3-1 (or the pseudogene TRBV3-2) and J usage is TRBJ2-5; the match to TRBD2 covers 8 bases. CDR1 is LGHDT, CDR2 YNNKEL, per germline (reference sequence). V gave up 2 bases and J gave up 4 bases; unmatched junction bases: 6. The CDR3 has 15 amino acids. The CDR3 coding sequence is TGTGCCAGCAGCCAATCCTCGGGGGGGGTAGAGACCCAGTACTTC. Protein product: CASSQSSGGVETQYF.

The chain is built from TRBV27 and TRBJ1-1; D is possibly TRBD1 (5 bases). Germline-derived CDR1 and CDR2 are MNHEY and SMNVEV (reference sequence). Trimming cost V 6 bases and J 1 base, with 15 bases left between them. The CDR3 runs 15 residues. The CDR3 is CASSLSTGGNTEAFF. The CDR3 DNA follows: TGTGCCAGCAGCCTAAGTACGGGGGGGAACACTGAAGCTTTCTTT.

The gene calls are TRBV7-2 and TRBJ2-5; weak D call: TRBD1 (6 bases). Trimming left V 6 bases short and J 2 bases short, with 16 bases between. Looked up from germline, CDR1 is SGHTA and CDR2 is FQGNSA. This CDR3 region has 15 residues. CDR3 in amino acids: CASRSQDSGQETQYF. In nucleotides, the CDR3 is TGTGCCAGCAGGTCCCAGGACAGTGGGCAAGAGACCCAGTACTTC.

V is TRBV4-1 and J is TRBJ2-7, with D possibly matching TRBD2 (5 bases). CDR3 length: 15 amino acids. Trimming removed 4 bases from V and 5 bases from J, with 18 bases in between. CDR1 is MGHRA, CDR2 YSYEKL, per germline. DNA for the CDR3: TGCGCCAGCAGCCTAACCCCGCTAGCAGTGGACGAGCAGTACTTC. As protein: CASSLTPLAVDEQYF.

This chain joins TRBV18 and TRBJ1-2, with D uncertain. The ends were cut back, 3 bases at V and 4 bases at J, with 15 bases in the middle. Germline CDR1 is KGHSH and CDR2 is LQKENI. CDR3 length: 15 amino acids. This chain's CDR3 is CASSPAAAAPYGYTF. The DNA of the CDR3 is TGTGCCAGCTCACCCGCGGCGGCCGCCCCCTATGGCTACACCTTC.

This chain connects TRBV7-9 to TRBJ2-5; 15 bases line up with TRBD2. V was pared by 5 bases and J by 4 bases, with 8 bases of the junction left unmatched. The CDR3 has 17 amino acids. Looked up from germline, CDR1 is SEHNR and CDR2 is FQNEAQ (reference sequence). CDR3 sequence (DNA): TGTGCCAGCAGCGAAGGACTAGCGGGGGGGTCTCGAGAGACCCAGTACTTC. This translates into CASSEGLAGGSRETQYF.

The chain combines TRBV2 with TRBJ2-7, with TRBD1 matching 8 bases. This CDR3 is 13 amino acids long. V shed 10 bases, J shed 5 bases, and the junction held 10 bases outside the gene matches. Germline CDR1 and CDR2: SNHLY and FYNNEI. CDR3 nucleotide sequence: TGTGCCACCAGAAGGGACAGGAACCACGAGCAGTACTTC. This translates into CATRRDRNHEQYF.

The V and J genes are TRBV6-5 and TRBJ1-1, with 9 bases lining up with TRBD1. CDR3 length: 14 residues. Germline CDR1 is MNHEY and CDR2 is SVGAGI. V dropped 6 bases and J dropped 1; count of bases not matched to a gene: 3. The CDR3 loop reads CASRGQGKNTEAFF. CDR3 nucleotides: TGTGCCAGCAGGGGACAGGGAAAGAACACTGAAGCTTTCTTT.

This clone came up a few times. J is TRBJ1-2 and V is TRBV7-9, with D possibly TRBD1 on 6 matching bases. The V gene lost 4 bases and the J gene lost 13 bases, with 19 bases spanning the gap. The CDR3 extends over 13 amino acids. From germline, CDR1 is SEHNR and CDR2 FQNEAQ (reference sequence). The CDR3 reads CASSWNDRPPITF. The CDR3 coding sequence is TGTGCCAGCAGCTGGAACGACAGGCCCCCTATCACCTTC.

This clone has a handful of counts. The V call is TRBV13, the J call TRBJ1-1, with a possible D match to TRBD1 (5 bases). Looked up from germline, CDR1 is PRHDT and CDR2 is FYEKMQ (reference sequence). V was clipped by 1 base and J by 4 bases, with 13 bases between them. The CDR3 is 15 residues long. The CDR3 DNA follows: TGTGCCAGCAGCTTAGACCGGCGGGGGAGCACTGAAGCTTTCTTT. This gives the protein CASSLDRRGSTEAFF.

The rearrangement uses TRBV30 and TRBJ1-6; no clear D. CDR1 and CDR2 from the germline V gene are GTSNPN and SVGIG (reference sequence). The CDR3 contains 15 residues. Trimming removed 0 bases from V and 4 bases from J, with 10 bases in between. As DNA, the CDR3 is TGTGCCTGGAGTGTATCCCAGGATTATAATTCACCCCTCCACTTT. It is translated as CAWSVSQDYNSPLHF.

The chain carries TRBV5-5 and TRBJ1-1; 7 bases map to TRBD1. CDR1 SGHKS and CDR2 YYEKEE come from the germline V gene (reference sequence). V lost 2 bases, J lost 5 bases, and 3 bases stayed unmatched. The CDR3 is 13 residues long. The CDR3 spells CASSFDRATEAFF. CDR3 DNA: TGTGCCAGCAGCTTTGACAGGGCAACTGAAGCTTTCTTT. Based on the CDR3 plus reference TRBV5-5 and TRBJ1-1, the full variable domain is DAGVTQSPTHLIKTRGQQVTLRCSPISGHKSVSWYQQVLGQGPQFIFQYYEKEERGRGNFPDRFSARQFPNYSSELNVNALLLGDSALYLCASSFDRATEAFFGQGTRLTVV.

This sequence joins TRBV24-1 and TRBJ2-7, with D possibly being TRBD1 (6 bases). V lost 4 bases and J 9 bases, leaving 15 bases between the germline ends. Germline assignment: CDR1 KGHDR and CDR2 SFDVKD. CDR3 length: 13 residues. CDR3 protein: CATSDPKQGRQYF. CDR3 nucleotide sequence: TGTGCCACCAGTGACCCTAAACAGGGCCGGCAGTACTTC.

This chain connects TRBV28 to TRBJ2-5, with 10 bases aligning to TRBD1. This CDR3 is 15 amino acids long. CDR1 and CDR2 (germline): MDHEN, SYDVKM. V lost 5 bases to trimming and J lost 5 bases; unmatched junction nucleotides: 8. CDR3: CASSASGQGWETQYF. The CDR3 nucleotides are TGTGCCAGCAGTGCTTCGGGACAGGGGTGGGAGACCCAGTACTTC.

The chain combines TRBV30 with TRBJ1-3, with D possibly matching TRBD1 (5 bases). The germline gives CDR1 GTSNPN, CDR2 SVGIG (reference sequence). The CDR3 is made up of 16 amino acids. V shed 5 bases and J shed 0 bases, with 17 bases lying between them. The CDR3 region has the DNA TGTGCCTGGGCCCTTGACAGCCTCATCTCTGGAAACACCATATATTTT. Its translation: CAWALDSLISGNTIYF. The full variable domain, completed using reference TRBV30 and TRBJ1-3, is SQTIHQWPATLVQPVGSPLSLECTVEGTSNPNLYWYRQAAGRGLQLLFYSVGIGQISSEVPQNLSASRPQDRQFILSSKKLLLSDSGFYLCAWALDSLISGNTIYFGEGSWLTVV.

In this sample, this clone turned up a few times. CDR3 loop: CASSWATGFTNTEAFF. The CDR3 nucleotides are TGCGCCAGCAGCTGGGCCACAGGTTTCACGAACACTGAAGCTTTCTTT. The chain is built from TRBV5-1 and TRBJ1-1; TRBD1 might be the D (5 bases). Germline CDR1 is SGHRS and CDR2 is YFSETQ. The CDR3 is 16 amino acids. V was pared by 3 bases and J by 1 base, with 16 bases between. Full variable domain (outside the CDR3, taken from reference TRBV5-1 and TRBJ1-1): KAGVTQTPRYLIKTRGQQVTLSCSPISGHRSVSWYQQTPGQGLQFLFEYFSETQRNKGNFPGRFSGRQFSNSRSEMNVSTLELGDSALYLCASSWATGFTNTEAFFGQGTRLTVV.

The rearrangement joins TRBV19 to TRBJ1-1; a possible D gene is TRBD1 (6 bases). The CDR3 sequence is 17 residues long. Trimming left V 1 base short and J 5 bases short, with 20 bases between. CDR1 is LNHDA and CDR2 is SQIVND in the germline V gene (reference sequence). The CDR3 nucleotides read TGTGCCAGTAGTATAGTGGGCAGGGGATGGTCATGGACTGAAGCTTTCTTT. Protein sequence: CASSIVGRGWSWTEAFF.

The chain carries TRBV4-1 and TRBJ2-7; no clear D gene. The CDR3 is 14 residues long. Between the trimmed V and J ends, which lost 0 bases and 2 bases, there was a span of 8 bases. Germline V CDR1 and CDR2: MGHRA, YSYEKL. The CDR3 DNA sequence: TGCGCCAGCAGCCAAGAGCGGCCCCCCTACGAGCAGTACTTC. This translates into CASSQERPPYEQYF.

The CDR3 bases are TGTGCCAGCAGTTTAATCCAGGGGGCCGGCCAAGAGACCCAGTACTTC. This codes for CASSLIQGAGQETQYF. The chain employs TRBV28 and TRBJ2-5, with TRBD1 identical over 8 bases. J lost 1 base, V lost 2 bases, and 6 bases had no gene match. CDR1 is MDHEN, CDR2 SYDVKM, per germline. The CDR3 has 16 amino acids.

This clone occurred once. The J gene is TRBJ1-1, the V gene TRBV18, with D maybe TRBD1 (5 bases). The V and J ends lost 2 bases and 8 bases respectively, with 18 bases between them. The CDR3 contains 15 residues. Germline values: CDR1 KGHSH, CDR2 LQKENI. The CDR3 DNA follows: TGTGCCAGCTCACCATTGACTTCGACAGATTCCGAAGCTTTCTTT. Translation gives CASSPLTSTDSEAFF. Full variable domain (outside the CDR3, taken from reference TRBV18 and TRBJ1-1): NAGVMQNPRHLVRRRGQEARLRCSPMKGHSHVYWYRQLPEEGLKFMVYLQKENIIDESGMPKERFSAEFPKEGPSILRIQQVVRGDSAAYFCASSPLTSTDSEAFFGQGTRLTVV.